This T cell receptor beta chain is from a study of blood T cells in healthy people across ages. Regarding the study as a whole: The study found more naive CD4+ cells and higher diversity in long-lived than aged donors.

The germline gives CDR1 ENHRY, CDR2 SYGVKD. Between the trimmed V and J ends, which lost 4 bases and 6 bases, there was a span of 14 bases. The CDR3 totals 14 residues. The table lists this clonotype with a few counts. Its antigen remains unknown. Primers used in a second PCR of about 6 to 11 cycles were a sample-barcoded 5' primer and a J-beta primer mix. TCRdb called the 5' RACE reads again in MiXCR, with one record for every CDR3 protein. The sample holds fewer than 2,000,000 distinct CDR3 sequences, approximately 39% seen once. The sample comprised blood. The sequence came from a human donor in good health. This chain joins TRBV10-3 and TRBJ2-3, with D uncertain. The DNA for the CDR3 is TGTGCCATCAGTGTAAGCTACTCTCAGGATACGCAGTATTTT. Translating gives CAISVSYSQDTQYF.